This entry lists 32 T cell receptor beta chains sequenced from one sample in a study of T cells in Graves' hyperthyroidism and ophthalmopathy. Amplification targeted TCR beta CDR3 regions from RNA transcripts. An initial round of RT-PCR targeting the TCR CDR3 relied on the HTBI primer set. TCRdb itself ran the multiplex PCR reads through MiXCR, one entry per CDR3 protein. The profile shows about 640,000 distinct CDR3 sequences, roughly 20% of them singletons. The sample was blood. These receptors came from a man aged 30-40 years with Graves' ophthalmopathy.

The chain has TRBV20-1 and TRBJ2-5, with 8 nucleotides matching TRBD2. The germline V gene encodes CDR1 DFQATT and CDR2 SNEGSKA (reference sequence). The CDR3 is 14 amino acids. V trimming: 2 bases; J trimming: 2 bases; junction bases outside the gene matches: 4. CDR3: CSARRAGGQETQYF. The DNA for the CDR3 is TGCAGTGCTAGACGGGCGGGAGGTCAAGAGACCCAGTACTTC.

The chain combines TRBV7-9 with TRBJ2-7, with TRBD1 identical over 10 bases. The CDR3 runs to 17 residues. Looked up from germline, CDR1 is SEHNR and CDR2 is FQNEAQ (reference sequence). V trimming: 5 bases; J trimming: 0 bases; junction bases outside the gene matches: 10. DNA for the CDR3: TGTGCCAGCAGCCTGGGACAGGGGCCAGGTAACTCCTACGAGCAGTACTTC. Amino acid sequence: CASSLGQGPGNSYEQYF.

This clonotype has more than one count but fewer than ten. The chain carries TRBV14 and TRBJ2-4, with D possibly matching TRBD1 (6 bases). Trimming removed 4 bases at V and 5 bases at J, with 15 bases between. The CDR3 contains 15 residues. Germline CDR1 is SGHDN and CDR2 is FVKESK. For the CDR3, the DNA is TGTGCCAGCAGCCGTTACGGGACACCTGAAAACATTCAGTACTTC. It codes for CASSRYGTPENIQYF.

The V call is TRBV25-1, the J call TRBJ1-6; possibly TRBD1 for D (5 bases). CDR3 length: 14 amino acids. Germline V gene data show CDR1 as MGHDK and CDR2 as SYGVNS. Trimming shortened V by 5 bases and J by 9 bases, and 14 bases separated the two germline ends. CDR3 in amino acids: CASSSGGGGSPLHF. The DNA of the CDR3 is TGTGCCAGCAGTTCCGGGGGGGGAGGTTCACCCCTCCACTTT.

This clonotype occurred a few times. The chain is built from TRBV15 and TRBJ2-7, with D tentatively TRBD1 (6 bases). CDR3 length: 12 residues. V dropped 5 bases and J dropped 3 bases, with 8 bases sitting between them. CDR1 is LNHNV, CDR2 YYDKDF, per germline (reference sequence). Here the CDR3 reads CATSAGDYEQYF. In DNA, the CDR3 is TGTGCCACCAGCGCAGGGGACTACGAGCAGTACTTC.

On this clonotype itself: A clone one base away is much larger, so this may be a read error. The V gene is TRBV29-1, the J gene TRBJ2-1, with TRBD2 identical over 7 bases. The CDR3 is 14 amino acids. Germline V gene sequence: CDR1 SQVTM, CDR2 ANQGSEA. CDR3 nucleotides: TGCAACGTTGCCTGGACTAGCTCCTACAATGAGCAGTTCTTC. This gives the protein CNVAWTSSYNEQFF.

This clonotype appeared many times. CDR3 residues: CASSFQRDKGRINTEAFF. In DNA, the CDR3 is TGTGCCAGCAGTTTCCAGCGAGACAAGGGCCGAATCAACACTGAAGCTTTCTTT. The chain joins TRBV27 to TRBJ1-1; D gene unclear. CDR3 length: 18 amino acids. Trimming left V 3 bases short and J 2 bases short, with 22 bases between. The V gene's germline CDR1 is MNHEY and CDR2 SMNVEV (reference sequence).

The sample holds a few counts of this clonotype. The chain recombines TRBV7-9 with TRBJ2-2, with 9 bases matching TRBD1. The CDR3 loop spans 15 amino acids. Trimming removed 5 bases from V and 5 bases from J; junction bases left unmatched: 6. Germline CDR1 and CDR2: SEHNR and FQNEAQ (reference sequence). In DNA form, the CDR3 reads TGTGCCAGCAGCCGTCCCGGGACAGGGACCGGGGAGCTGTTTTTT. Residues: CASSRPGTGTGELFF.

This clonotype showed up just a few times. This sequence joins TRBV28 and TRBJ2-5; 11 bases agree with TRBD2. This CDR3 spans 17 amino acids. The V gene end was trimmed by 2 bases and the J gene end by 4 bases; junction bases not matched to a gene: 9. Germline V lookup: CDR1 MDHEN, CDR2 SYDVKM. CDR3 nucleotides: TGTGCCAGCAGTTTAATAGCGGGAGGGCCGTTGAGAGAGACCCAGTACTTC. This translates into CASSLIAGGPLRETQYF.

The CDR3: CATGGRGAITDTQYF. The CDR3 DNA reads as TGTGCCACCGGCGGACGGGGGGCGATCACAGATACGCAGTATTTT. This chain links TRBV24-1 with TRBJ2-3, with D maybe TRBD2 (7 bases). This CDR3 region has 15 residues. With 9 bases removed from V and 2 bases from J, the gap between germline ends came to 17 bases. Germline V CDR1 and CDR2: KGHDR, SFDVKD.

This clonotype appeared many times. This rearrangement joins TRBV5-1 to TRBJ2-5; no clear D gene. Germline CDR1 and CDR2: SGHRS and YFSETQ. With 0 bases removed from V and 1 base from J, the gap between germline ends came to 7 bases. The CDR3 sequence is 14 residues long. The CDR3 loop reads CASSLDTSQETQYF. CDR3 sequence (DNA): TGCGCCAGCAGCTTGGATACCAGCCAAGAGACCCAGTACTTC.

In its sample, this clonotype was seen many times. The chain is built from TRBV18 and TRBJ2-1; D is unresolved. V lost 1 base and J lost 5, with 9 bases in between. Germline CDR1 and CDR2: KGHSH and LQKENI. The CDR3 has 14 amino acids. The chain's CDR3 is CASSPQSVDNEQFF. CDR3 DNA: TGTGCCAGCTCACCACAGTCCGTCGACAATGAGCAGTTCTTC. The variable domain in full, completed from reference TRBV18 and TRBJ2-1, reads NAGVMQNPRHLVRRRGQEARLRCSPMKGHSHVYWYRQLPEEGLKFMVYLQKENIIDESGMPKERFSAEFPKEGPSILRIQQVVRGDSAAYFCASSPQSVDNEQFFGPGTRLTVL.

About this clonotype itself: A much larger clone differs by one base, so this may be a read error. The chain uses TRBV5-1 and TRBJ2-1, with D maybe TRBD1 (6 bases). The V gene's germline CDR1 is SGHRS and CDR2 YFSETQ. The CDR3 is 13 residues long. The CDR3 is CASSAGTINEQLF. In nucleotides, the CDR3 is TGCGCCAGCAGTGCCGGGACAATCAATGAGCAGCTCTTC.

This clonotype was picked up many times. The chain is built from TRBV2 and TRBJ1-2; weak D call: TRBD1 (6 bases). The CDR3 loop spans 12 amino acids. CDR1 and CDR2 from the germline V gene are SNHLY and FYNNEI. V lost 9 bases to trimming and J lost 3 bases, with 11 bases between them. CDR3 DNA sequence: TGTGCCAGTAAGACAGGACACTATGGCTACACCTTC. Protein product: CASKTGHYGYTF.

This clonotype was observed a few times. The chain couples TRBV7-9 to TRBJ2-5; TRBD1 aligns across 8 bases. V dropped 5 bases and J dropped 7; count of bases not matched to a gene: 6. Per the germline V gene, CDR1 is SEHNR and CDR2 is FQNEAQ (reference sequence). This CDR3 contains 13 residues. The DNA of the CDR3 is TGTGCCAGCAGCAGACAGGGGCGGGGGACCCAGTACTTC. The encoded protein is CASSRQGRGTQYF. The variable domain in full, completed from reference TRBV7-9 and TRBJ2-5, reads DTGVSQNPRHKITKRGQNVTFRCDPISEHNRLYWYRQTLGQGPEFLTYFQNEAQLEKSRLLSDRFSAERPKGSFSTLEIQRTEQGDSAMYLCASSRQGRGTQYFGPGTRLLVL.

This clonotype was observed a single time. The chain is built from TRBV29-1 and TRBJ2-5; 10 bases agree with TRBD1. Germline-derived CDR1 and CDR2 are SQVTM and ANQGSEA. The length of the CDR3 is 13 residues. V trimming: 7 bases; J trimming: 3 bases; junction bases outside the gene matches: 5. The chain's CDR3 is CSAGTGAKETQYF. The DNA for the CDR3 is TGCAGCGCCGGGACAGGGGCGAAAGAGACCCAGTACTTC.

The chain combines TRBV12-3 or TRBV12-4 with TRBJ2-2; no clear D. CDR3 length: 15 amino acids. Trimming cost V 3 bases and J 0 bases, with 8 bases left between them. The CDR3 reads CASSFTDANTGELFF. DNA for the CDR3: TGTGCCAGCAGTTTTACGGACGCGAACACCGGGGAGCTGTTTTTT.

This clonotype showed up just once. Here the CDR3 DNA reads TGCGCCAGCAGCCAATACGGGACGGATATAGCCAAAAACATTCAGTACTTC. It codes for CASSQYGTDIAKNIQYF. This chain joins TRBV4-3 and TRBJ2-4; D could derive from TRBD1 or TRBD2 (5 bases each). There are 17 residues in the CDR3. Germline V gives CDR1 LGHNA, CDR2 YSLEER. The V end was cut by 2 bases, the J end by 0 bases, with 14 bases between.

The chain employs TRBV15 and TRBJ2-1; 10 bases agree with TRBD2. Unmatched junction bases numbered 7, after V lost 0 bases and J lost 8 bases. The CDR3 is 16 residues long. Germline values: CDR1 LNHNV, CDR2 YYDKDF (reference sequence). In DNA form, the CDR3 reads TGTGCCACCAGCAGAGACCAGCGGGAGGGCCTGGATGAGCAGTTCTTC. As protein: CATSRDQREGLDEQFF.

On this clonotype itself: The junction departs from germline at one end; a sequencing error may be responsible. The J gene is TRBJ1-1, the V gene TRBV20-1; the match to TRBD1 covers 11 bases. CDR1 and CDR2 from the germline V gene are DFQATT and SNEGSKA (reference sequence). The CDR3 is 13 amino acids. CDR3 nucleotide sequence: TGCAGTGCTGGGGACAGGGGGAACACTAAAGCTTTCTTT. Its protein is CSAGDRGNTKAFF.

The chain has TRBV20-1 and TRBJ2-7; 8 bases align to TRBD1. The CDR3 contains 14 residues. The germline V gene encodes CDR1 DFQATT and CDR2 SNEGSKA (reference sequence). Unmatched junction bases numbered 5, after V lost 3 bases and J lost 1 base. CDR3: CSARDRDRSYEQYF. DNA of the CDR3: TGCAGTGCTAGGGACCGGGACAGGTCCTACGAGCAGTACTTC.

V and J are TRBV6-2 or TRBV6-3 and TRBJ1-4, with 9 bases aligning to TRBD1. This CDR3 contains 16 residues. Germline CDR1 reads MNHEY; CDR2 reads SVGEGT. Germline trimming cut 6 bases from V and 7 bases from J; bases unmatched to any gene: 12. CDR3 sequence reads: CASRYHTGGAGEKLFF. Written as DNA, the CDR3 is TGTGCCAGCAGATATCACACAGGGGGCGCGGGTGAAAAACTGTTTTTT.

There are many counts of this clonotype. This sequence joins TRBV7-2 and TRBJ1-5; D uncertain. Germline CDR1 is SGHTA and CDR2 is FQGNSA. V shed 2 bases and J shed 6 bases, with 14 bases lying between them. The CDR3 contains 15 residues. DNA of the CDR3: TGTGCCAGCAGCTTAATTGGGCAGTCAGGTCAGCCCCAGCATTTT. Translating it yields CASSLIGQSGQPQHF.

J is TRBJ2-7 and V is TRBV4-1; no clear D gene. The germline CDR1 and CDR2 sequences are MGHRA and YSYEKL. The V gene lost 1 base and the J gene lost 0 bases, with 13 bases spanning the gap. The CDR3 sequence is 16 residues long. The CDR3 region is CASSQVPGFSSYEQYF. The DNA of the CDR3 is TGCGCCAGCAGCCAAGTACCAGGCTTCAGCTCCTACGAGCAGTACTTC.

This clonotype was counted a few times. This chain links TRBV12-3 or TRBV12-4 with TRBJ2-1; no clear D. V lost 6 bases and J 12 bases, leaving 12 bases between the germline ends. The CDR3 totals 11 residues. The CDR3 nucleotides are TGTGCCAGCAGACTTGGTTCTGGGCAGTTCTTC. It codes for CASRLGSGQFF.

This clonotype was observed at least ten times. The chain links TRBV7-2 to TRBJ2-3; 8 bases fit TRBD2. V dropped 3 bases and J dropped 2; count of bases not matched to a gene: 7. CDR1 is SGHTA, CDR2 FQGNSA, per germline. The CDR3 length is 16 residues. CDR3: CASSLERELNTDTQYF. In nucleotides, the CDR3 is TGTGCCAGCAGCTTGGAGCGGGAGTTGAACACAGATACGCAGTATTTT.

This clonotype was detected only a few times. A much larger clone sits a single nucleotide away, making a read error possible. The chain links TRBV18 to TRBJ1-1; no reliable D call. V was clipped by 6 bases and J by 7 bases, with 12 bases between them. The CDR3 loop spans 12 amino acids. The germline gives CDR1 KGHSH, CDR2 LQKENI. The CDR3 here is CASSAEAGEAFF. The CDR3, as DNA: TGTGCCAGCTCCGCAGAAGCGGGTGAAGCTTTCTTT. The full variable domain, completed using reference TRBV18 and TRBJ1-1, is NAGVMQNPRHLVRRRGQEARLRCSPMKGHSHVYWYRQLPEEGLKFMVYLQKENIIDESGMPKERFSAEFPKEGPSILRIQQVVRGDSAAYFCASSAEAGEAFFGQGTRLTVV.

This clonotype showed up just a few times. The chain carries TRBV5-1 and TRBJ2-7; 8 bases agree with TRBD2. Germline values: CDR1 SGHRS, CDR2 YFSETQ. V dropped 4 bases and J dropped 9; count of bases not matched to a gene: 6. There are 12 residues in the CDR3. The CDR3 DNA reads TGCGCCAGCAGCGAGGGACTAGGCGTGCAGTACTTC. It encodes CASSEGLGVQYF.

There are many counts of this clonotype. The chain recombines TRBV27 with TRBJ1-5; D is possibly TRBD1 (6 bases). Deletions cut 6 bases from V and 0 bases from J, with 12 bases between. Germline CDR1 MNHEY, CDR2 SMNVEV (reference sequence). The CDR3 loop spans 15 amino acids. This CDR3 reads CASRNRENSNQPQHF. CDR3 in DNA: TGTGCCAGCAGAAACAGGGAAAATAGCAATCAGCCCCAGCATTTT.

Of note for this clonotype: Since a much larger clone is just one base distant, this may be a read error. The J gene is TRBJ1-5, the V gene TRBV2; D call uncertain. Germline CDR1 reads SNHLY; CDR2 reads FYNNEI. The CDR3 covers 13 residues. CDR3 residues: CASVGAVNQPLHF. CDR3 DNA sequence: TGTGCCAGCGTTGGCGCAGTTAATCAGCCCCTGCATTTT.

A few counts support this clonotype. The chain links TRBV12-3 or TRBV12-4 to TRBJ2-7, with 7 bases lining up with TRBD1. The CDR3 is made up of 14 amino acids. The V and J ends lost 6 bases and 5 bases, in that order; junction bases with no gene match: 10. CDR3: CASSNTGTAHEQYF. The DNA for the CDR3 is TGTGCCAGCAGCAACACCGGGACAGCCCACGAGCAGTACTTC.

In this sample, this clonotype turned up a few times. One junction end does not reproduce the germline sequence, and a read error may be involved. This rearrangement joins TRBV20-1 to TRBJ2-7, with 10 bases lining up with TRBD2. CDR1 is DFQATT, CDR2 SNEGSKA, per germline (reference sequence). The CDR3 is 15 amino acids. This chain's CDR3 is CSTSSLAGVSYEQYF. The DNA for the CDR3 is TGCAGTACTAGTAGCCTAGCGGGAGTATCCTACGAGCAGTACTTC.